This TCR beta chain was captured by sequencing in a study of CD8+ T cells in alopecia areata. On the study more broadly: Those patients who were treated received oral tofacitinib, which was given at 5 to 10 mg twice daily for moderate-to-severe alopecia areata. People stayed on tofacitinib for 6 to 18 months, then stopped the drug for 6 months.

Treatment noted: oral pan-JAK inhibitor, 5-10 mg twice daily. Sorted out of PBMCs were CD4+ T cells and CD8+ T cells. RNA, once extracted, was reverse transcribed into cDNA for use as the sequencing template. TCRdb keeps only in-frame clones here, not all; method: immunoSEQ multiplex PCR. The sample includes 250,000 to 300,000 clones, 58% seen only once; the top ten take around 1.8%. This material consisted of CD4+ T cells sorted from blood, taken at week 24, from a patient treated with tofacitinib. This TCR was sampled from a human donor with alopecia areata.

The CDR3 DNA sequence: TGTGCCAGCAGCCAGGGGGGTCCAGAGACCCAGTACTTC. Translating gives CASSQGGPETQYF. The chain employs TRBV14 and TRBJ2-5, with D tentatively TRBD2 (6 bases). V lost 3 bases to trimming and J lost 4 bases, with 9 bases between them. Germline V gives CDR1 SGHDN, CDR2 FVKESK. The CDR3 length is 13 residues.